These T cell receptor beta chains were read from a single sample in a study of blood T cell repertoires in COVID-19. Some clones are missing from TCRdb's copy, which holds only in-frame ones; the method was immunoSEQ multiplex PCR. The sample holds under 250,000 clones; roughly 77% are singletons and the top ten take around 5.9%. The sequenced sample consisted of peripheral blood. Receptors were obtained from a woman between 35 and 50 years old with COVID-19, enrolled during active disease. Each CDR3 is given without its conserved first and last residue. The order of the fields is V gene, CDR3 protein.

>TRBV3-1/TRBV3-2
ASSPTQGGRYGYT
>TRBV2
ASRWTGRLAQY
>TRBV15
ATSVTGGTGELF
>TRBV11-3
ASSLGGPGTSGGFRDEQF
>TRBV30
AWTGGNTDTQY
>TRBV5-1
ASSLNTGWGYT
>TRBV27
ASSSRHSTGNTIY
>TRBV6-5
ASSRGLSYEQY
>TRBV18
ASSPQTGASTDTQY
>TRBV19
ASSLLAGGNEQF
>TRBV10-3
AIGQGSFSYNSPLH
>TRBV7-9
ASSPGTGSTAQPQH
>TRBV6-1
ASSGGTGWELPTNEKLF
>TRBV5-1
ASSKDRREQY
>TRBV11-3
ASSLLSDASYEQY
>TRBV7-2
ASSPQRRDEQY
>TRBV5-1
ASSLQGAEEKLF
>TRBV20-1
SALSGNEQF
>TRBV27
ASSTSGAYEQY
>TRBV2
ASKGVMNTEAF
>TRBV12-5
ASGPGQSTDTQY
>TRBV5-1
ASDFGTSGSTDTQY
>TRBV4-2
ASSQERSGYEQY
>TRBV3-1/TRBV3-2
ASSTAEVNGYT
>TRBV5-5
ASSSQGGFYNEQF
>TRBV6-5
ASRESSNTEAF
>TRBV7-3
ASSLSSPNEQF
>TRBV18
ASSPGTGHSEAF
>TRBV15
ATSRDPGSSYEQY
>TRBV7-2
ASSRSTDTQY
>TRBV12-3/TRBV12-4
ASSWAAYEQY
>TRBV25-1
ASSESSGTHYNEQF
>TRBV7-2
ASPSGTGRYLAEAF
>TRBV30
AWTALAYGSQY
>TRBV7-9
ASSLMGTKTSYEQY
>TRBV7-8
ASSFLTSGSGDEQF
>TRBV7-9
ASSFGLDIYEQY
>TRBV27
ASSFHLTRTYEQY
>TRBV4-1
ASSQGRLETQY
>TRBV5-1
ATSQAGEGNEQF
>TRBV18
ASSPIQGGYT
>TRBV6-5
ASSDGWGDKNIQY
>TRBV5-1
ASGTSGGWLETQY
>TRBV19
ASSIGVISGNTIY
>TRBV4-1
ASSQLPVARNEQF
>TRBV6-1
ASSEVGNTEAF
>TRBV4-2
ASSQDGPGERPHSPLH
>TRBV7-8
ASSLDRGGGNQPQH
>TRBV5-1
ASSRDGNEQF
>TRBV5-1
ASSFQDANYGYT
>TRBV19
ASTPGGSGNTIY
>TRBV6-2/TRBV6-3
ASSYVRAAYGYT
>TRBV19
ASINTGTGNYGYT